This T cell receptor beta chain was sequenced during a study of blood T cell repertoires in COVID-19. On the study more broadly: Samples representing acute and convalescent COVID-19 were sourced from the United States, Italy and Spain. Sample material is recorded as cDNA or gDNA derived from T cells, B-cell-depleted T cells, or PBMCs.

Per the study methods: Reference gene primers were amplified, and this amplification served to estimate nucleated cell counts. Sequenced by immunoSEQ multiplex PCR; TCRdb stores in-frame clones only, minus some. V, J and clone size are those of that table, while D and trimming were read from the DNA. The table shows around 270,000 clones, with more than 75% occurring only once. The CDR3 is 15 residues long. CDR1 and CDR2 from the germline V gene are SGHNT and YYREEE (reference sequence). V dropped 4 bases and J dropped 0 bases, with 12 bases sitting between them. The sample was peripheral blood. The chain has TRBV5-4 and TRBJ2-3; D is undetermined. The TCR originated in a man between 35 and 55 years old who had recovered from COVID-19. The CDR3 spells CASSARHFSTDTQYF. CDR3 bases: TGTGCCAGCAGCGCGAGACATTTTAGCACAGATACGCAGTATTTT.